Following are 29 T cell receptor beta chains from one sample sequenced in a study of radiotherapy plus CTLA-4 blockade in lung cancer. TCRdb keeps only in-frame clones here, not all; method: immunoSEQ multiplex PCR. The sample records 85,000 to 130,000 clones, 85% being singletons. The material was peripheral blood, obtained from a patient treated with radiotherapy plus ipilimumab. These receptors were taken from a human donor with non-small cell lung cancer that progressed on radiotherapy plus ipilimumab. Some clones in this sample may be carry-over from other donors' samples.

This chain uses TRBV9 with TRBJ2-2; 7 nucleotides agree with TRBD1. Germline V gives CDR1 SGDLS, CDR2 YYNGEE. The junction had 8 bases not matched to a gene; V was cut back by 6 bases and J by 6 bases. This CDR3 has 14 amino acids. The CDR3 loop reads CASNGQEQAGELFF. CDR3 DNA sequence: TGTGCCAGCAACGGACAGGAACAAGCCGGGGAGCTGTTTTTT.

This clone appeared once. The chain carries TRBV7-8 and TRBJ2-1; the D gene is possibly TRBD1 (7 bases). CDR1 is SGHVS and CDR2 is FQNEAQ in the germline V gene. This CDR3 region has 15 residues. Between the trimmed V and J ends, which lost 5 bases and 2 bases, there was a span of 13 bases. In nucleotides, the CDR3 is TGTGCCAGCAGCCCCGACAGGGAGGCCTACAATGAGCAGTTCTTC. Protein product: CASSPDREAYNEQFF.

The chain uses TRBV7-6 and TRBJ1-4; 9 bases line up with TRBD1. Per the germline V gene, CDR1 is SGHVS and CDR2 is FNYEAQ. The CDR3 is 15 amino acids. J lost 7 bases, V lost 5 bases, and 8 bases had no gene match. CDR3 sequence reads: CASSNSGTGSEKLFF. The CDR3 coding sequence is TGTGCCAGCAGCAATAGCGGGACAGGGAGTGAAAAACTGTTTTTT.

V and J are TRBV4-3 and TRBJ2-3; weak D call: TRBD1 (5 bases). V was shortened by 1 base and J by 7 bases, with 21 bases between the two germline ends. Germline CDR1 is LGHNA and CDR2 is YSLEER. CDR3 length equals 17 residues. CDR3 DNA: TGCGCCAGCAGCCAAGTTCTCGGCCAGGGCCTTGTAAATACGCAGTATTTT. Its protein product is CASSQVLGQGLVNTQYF.

This clone has a single count. The chain uses TRBV27 and TRBJ2-5; D not resolved. CDR3 size: 15 residues. V was shortened by 0 bases and J by 1 base, with 9 bases between the two germline ends. CDR1 is MNHEY and CDR2 is SMNVEV in the germline V gene (reference sequence). The CDR3, as DNA: TGTGCCAGCAGTTTATCGTGGCAGTCCCAAGAGACCCAGTACTTC. Encoded protein: CASSLSWQSQETQYF.

In its sample, this clone was seen once. The sample holds other DNA sequences that translate to the same CDR3. V usage is TRBV28 and J usage is TRBJ1-5; 8 nucleotides line up with TRBD1. V gave up 6 bases and J gave up 5 bases; unmatched junction bases: 3. Germline lookup yields CDR1 MDHEN and CDR2 SYDVKM. The CDR3 is 13 residues long. The CDR3 loop reads CASRKQGDQPQHF. In DNA, the CDR3 is TGTGCCAGCAGAAAACAGGGGGATCAGCCCCAGCATTTT.

The gene calls are TRBV28 and TRBJ1-4, with 7 bases lining up with TRBD1. This CDR3 is built from 18 residues. V trimming: 3 bases; J trimming: 0 bases; junction bases outside the gene matches: 10. The V gene's germline CDR1 is MDHEN and CDR2 SYDVKM. This chain's CDR3 is CASSFVSGRGATNEKLFF. CDR3 bases: TGTGCCAGCAGTTTTGTTTCGGGCAGGGGGGCAACTAATGAAAAACTGTTTTTT.

CDR3 sequence: CASSPRRGGSTDTQYF. CDR3 DNA: TGCGCCAGCAGCCCCAGGCGCGGGGGGAGCACAGATACGCAGTATTTT. The V gene is TRBV4-3, the J gene TRBJ2-3; 8 bases are a match to TRBD2. From germline, CDR1 is LGHNA and CDR2 YSLEER. There are 16 residues in the CDR3. V shed 4 bases and J 0 bases; nucleotides not matched to a gene: 6.

The gene calls are TRBV5-6 and TRBJ2-3; D unresolved. Trimming left V 4 bases short and J 6 bases short, with 21 bases between. The CDR3 runs 16 residues. The germline V gene has CDR1 SGHDT and CDR2 YYEEEE. In nucleotides, the CDR3 is TGTGCCAGCAGCCTCCGACTCATCTTGTCGACGGATACGCAGTATTTT. Its protein product is CASSLRLILSTDTQYF. Based on the CDR3 plus reference TRBV5-6 and TRBJ2-3, the full variable domain is DAGVTQSPTHLIKTRGQQVTLRCSPKSGHDTVSWYQQALGQGPQFIFQYYEEEERQRGNFPDRFSGHQFPNYSSELNVNALLLGDSALYLCASSLRLILSTDTQYFGPGTRLTVL.

The V call is TRBV2, the J call TRBJ2-5; D uncertain. CDR1 is SNHLY and CDR2 is FYNNEI in the germline V gene. V was clipped by 3 bases and J by 9 bases, with 11 bases between them. The CDR3 is 12 residues long. DNA of the CDR3: TGTGCCAGCAGTGACAATGGTGGCGCCCAGTACTTC. Its protein product is CASSDNGGAQYF.

The table lists this clone with a few counts. V is TRBV6-5 and J is TRBJ1-2; unclear D gene. The CDR3 sequence is 13 residues long. Germline CDR1 is MNHEY and CDR2 is SVGAGI. With 2 bases removed from V and 3 bases from J, the gap between germline ends came to 7 bases. CDR3: CASSYREYYGYTF. The DNA for the CDR3 is TGTGCCAGCAGTTACAGGGAATACTATGGCTACACCTTC.

This chain uses TRBV4-2 with TRBJ1-3, with 8 positions matching TRBD1. There are 19 residues in the CDR3. The germline gives CDR1 LGHNA, CDR2 YNFKEQ. Losses at the gene ends were 3 bases for V and 4 bases for J; bases not matched to a gene: 17. CDR3 in DNA: TGTGCCAGCAGCCATGAAGCAGGGGGCGGGGGTGAAGGAGGAAACACCATATATTTT. Translated: CASSHEAGGGGEGGNTIYF.

This chain uses TRBV5-1 with TRBJ1-6, with D uncertain. Germline CDR1 SGHRS, CDR2 YFSETQ. The CDR3 loop spans 15 amino acids. V dropped 0 bases and J dropped 6 bases, with 10 bases sitting between them. In DNA form, the CDR3 reads TGCGCCAGCAGCTTGGGCAGCGGTCCTAATTCACCCCTCCACTTT. Translation gives CASSLGSGPNSPLHF.

The chain couples TRBV15 to TRBJ2-7, with unresolved D. V lost 2 bases and J lost 2, with 19 bases in between. Per germline, CDR1 LNHNV and CDR2 YYDKDF (reference sequence). CDR3 length equals 17 residues. The CDR3 bases are TGTGCCACCAGCAGACTCGTAGGGCCCAACGTTGCCTACGAGCAGTACTTC. Translating gives CATSRLVGPNVAYEQYF.

V is TRBV4-2 and J is TRBJ2-7; TRBD1 is a possible D gene (6 bases). Trimming cost V 5 bases and J 7 bases, with 12 bases left between them. Germline CDR1 LGHNA, CDR2 YNFKEQ. The CDR3 length is 12 residues. The chain's CDR3 is CASSATGLEQYF. The CDR3 region has the DNA TGTGCCAGCAGCGCCACAGGGTTGGAGCAGTACTTC.

The sample holds one count of this clone. The genes are TRBV19 and TRBJ2-5; maybe TRBD2 (6 bases). CDR1 is LNHDA and CDR2 is SQIVND in the germline V gene (reference sequence). This CDR3 is built from 14 residues. Trimming cost V 7 bases and J 1 base, with 13 bases left between them. The CDR3 nucleotides read TGTGCCAGTACCCGGAGGGCCGGCCAAGAGACCCAGTACTTC. Protein product: CASTRRAGQETQYF.

The chain uses TRBV15 and TRBJ1-1, with D uncertain. V lost 0 bases to trimming and J lost 0 bases, with 14 bases between them. The germline V gene has CDR1 LNHNV and CDR2 YYDKDF (reference sequence). The CDR3 is 17 residues long. This CDR3 reads CATSREHLGRMNTEAFF. Written as DNA, the CDR3 is TGTGCCACCAGCAGAGAACACCTTGGACGGATGAACACTGAAGCTTTCTTT.

V gene TRBV7-2 combines with J gene TRBJ1-1; D ambiguous. Trimming cost V 1 base and J 1 base, with 16 bases left between them. This CDR3 region has 17 residues. CDR1 and CDR2 from the germline V gene are SGHTA and FQGNSA. CDR3 coding DNA: TGTGCCAGCAGCTTAGAGAGAAGGCCTCGACCGAACACTGAAGCTTTCTTT. Translated: CASSLERRPRPNTEAFF.

This chain links TRBV19 with TRBJ2-5, with 7 bases that match TRBD1. Germline CDR1 and CDR2: LNHDA and SQIVND (reference sequence). This CDR3 comprises 14 residues. Trimming removed 6 bases from V and 5 bases from J; junction bases left unmatched: 9. CDR3 coding DNA: TGTGCCAGTAGCACAGGGGTACGGAGGGAGACCCAGTACTTC. Encoded protein: CASSTGVRRETQYF. The full variable domain, rest sourced from reference TRBV19 and TRBJ2-5, is DGGITQSPKYLFRKEGQNVTLSCEQNLNHDAMYWYRQDPGQGLRLIYYSQIVNDFQKGDIAEGYSVSREKKESFPLTVTSAQKNPTAFYLCASSTGVRRETQYFGPGTRLLVL.

V and J are TRBV29-1 and TRBJ1-1, with D possibly TRBD1 on 5 matching bases. Trimming took off 4 bases at V and 2 bases at J, with 11 bases between the two ends. The CDR3 contains 13 residues. Germline V CDR1 and CDR2: SQVTM, ANQGSEA. Here the CDR3 DNA reads TGCAGCGTTGTAGGGGCTCTAAACACTGAAGCTTTCTTT. This gives the protein CSVVGALNTEAFF.

This clone is a singleton in its sample. Other nucleotide sequences in the sample specify the same CDR3. CDR3 sequence reads: CASSYSNRGSYEQYF. CDR3 in DNA: TGTGCCAGCAGTTACTCGAATCGGGGTTCCTACGAGCAGTACTTC. The chain couples TRBV6-5 to TRBJ2-7; possibly TRBD2 for D (5 bases). CDR1 and CDR2 (germline): MNHEY, SVGAGI. V shed 0 bases and J shed 1 base, with 10 bases lying between them. The CDR3 has 15 residues.

This chain joins TRBV27 and TRBJ1-2; D is ambiguous. Germline-derived CDR1 and CDR2 are MNHEY and SMNVEV (reference sequence). V was cut by 1 base and J by 6 bases, with 9 bases left in between. The CDR3 is 13 amino acids. CDR3 nucleotide sequence: TGTGCCAGCAGTTTATTGTTGGGGAATGGCTACACCTTC. This translates into CASSLLLGNGYTF.

This chain links TRBV4-1 with TRBJ2-5; 7 bases match TRBD1. The germline CDR1 and CDR2 sequences are MGHRA and YSYEKL. Germline trimming cut 0 bases from V and 5 bases from J; bases unmatched to any gene: 12. The CDR3 runs to 17 residues. CDR3 bases: TGCGCCAGCAGCCAAGATGCGCTACAGGGGTTATGGGAGACCCAGTACTTC. It is translated as CASSQDALQGLWETQYF.

Concerning this clone: Within the sample, other DNA sequences also encode this same CDR3. CDR3 region: CASSPGTGWDYGYTF. The CDR3, as DNA: TGCGCCAGCAGCCCCGGGACGGGGTGGGACTATGGCTACACCTTC. The rearrangement joins TRBV5-1 to TRBJ1-2; D possibly corresponds to TRBD1 (5 bases). The germline V and J ends were trimmed by 4 bases and 3 bases, with 16 bases remaining between them. Germline V gene lookup returns CDR1 SGHRS and CDR2 YFSETQ. CDR3 length equals 15 residues. The variable domain in full, completed from reference TRBV5-1 and TRBJ1-2, reads KAGVTQTPRYLIKTRGQQVTLSCSPISGHRSVSWYQQTPGQGLQFLFEYFSETQRNKGNFPGRFSGRQFSNSRSEMNVSTLELGDSALYLCASSPGTGWDYGYTFGSGTRLTVV.

This clone was detected only once. The rearrangement joins TRBV11-2 to TRBJ1-3, with 11 bases that match TRBD1. In germline, CDR1 is SGHAT, CDR2 FQNNGV. This CDR3 comprises 20 residues. V shed 0 bases, J shed 0 bases, and the junction held 10 bases outside the gene matches. The CDR3 region has the DNA TGTGCCAGCAGCTTAGATCGGACAGGGGGCACCGGGAGCTCTGGAAACACCATATATTTT. Protein: CASSLDRTGGTGSSGNTIYF.

The count of this clone is one. The J gene is TRBJ2-5, the V gene TRBV7-9, with 8 bases aligning to TRBD1. With 7 bases clipped from V and 3 bases from J, the junction kept 1 base outside the gene matches. The CDR3 length is 12 residues. Germline assignment: CDR1 SEHNR and CDR2 FQNEAQ (reference sequence). DNA of the CDR3: TGTGCCAGCAACAGGGGGGAAGAGACCCAGTACTTC. It yields the protein CASNRGEETQYF.

The chain joins TRBV5-1 to TRBJ1-3; D remains ambiguous. Trimming removed 0 bases from V and 2 bases from J, with 12 bases in between. Germline V gene sequence: CDR1 SGHRS, CDR2 YFSETQ. This CDR3 spans 16 amino acids. CDR3 protein: CASSLVPGSTGNTIYF. CDR3 in DNA: TGCGCCAGCAGCTTGGTACCGGGTTCTACTGGAAACACCATATATTTT.

The chain combines TRBV9 with TRBJ1-1; unclear D gene. Trimming left V 2 bases short and J 0 bases short, with 11 bases between. Germline V gene data show CDR1 as SGDLS and CDR2 as YYNGEE. CDR3 size: 15 residues. CDR3 residues: CASSVRAGMNTEAFF. The DNA for the CDR3 is TGTGCCAGCAGCGTTCGAGCGGGGATGAACACTGAAGCTTTCTTT. The variable domain in full, completed from reference TRBV9 and TRBJ1-1, reads DSGVTQTPKHLITATGQRVTLRCSPRSGDLSVYWYQQSLDQGLQFLIQYYNGEERAKGNILERFSAQQFPDLHSELNLSSLELGDSALYFCASSVRAGMNTEAFFGQGTRLTVV.

This clone was picked up a small number of times. This CDR3 is CASSPTPTGDSGNTIYF. CDR3 nucleotide sequence: TGTGCCAGCAGCCCCACCCCCACAGGGGACTCTGGAAACACCATATATTTT. J is TRBJ1-3 and V is TRBV28, with 7 bases fitting TRBD1. V lost 6 bases, J lost 0 bases, and 11 bases stayed unmatched. The CDR3 runs to 17 residues. Per the germline V gene, CDR1 is MDHEN and CDR2 is SYDVKM.